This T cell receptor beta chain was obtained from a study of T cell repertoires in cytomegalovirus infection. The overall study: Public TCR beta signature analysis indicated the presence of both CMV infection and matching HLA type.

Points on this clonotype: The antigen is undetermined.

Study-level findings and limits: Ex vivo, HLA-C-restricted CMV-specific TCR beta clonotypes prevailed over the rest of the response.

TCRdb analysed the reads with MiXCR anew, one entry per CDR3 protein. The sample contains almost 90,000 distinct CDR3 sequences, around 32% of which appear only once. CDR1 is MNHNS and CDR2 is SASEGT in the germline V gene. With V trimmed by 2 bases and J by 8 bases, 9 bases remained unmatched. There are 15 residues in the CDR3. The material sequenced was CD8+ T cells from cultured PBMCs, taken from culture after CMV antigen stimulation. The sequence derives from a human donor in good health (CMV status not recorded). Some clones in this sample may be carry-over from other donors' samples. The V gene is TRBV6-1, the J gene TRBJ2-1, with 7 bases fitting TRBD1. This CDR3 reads CASSERTGRDDEQFF. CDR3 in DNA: TGTGCCAGCAGTGAAAGGACAGGCCGCGACGATGAGCAGTTCTTC.